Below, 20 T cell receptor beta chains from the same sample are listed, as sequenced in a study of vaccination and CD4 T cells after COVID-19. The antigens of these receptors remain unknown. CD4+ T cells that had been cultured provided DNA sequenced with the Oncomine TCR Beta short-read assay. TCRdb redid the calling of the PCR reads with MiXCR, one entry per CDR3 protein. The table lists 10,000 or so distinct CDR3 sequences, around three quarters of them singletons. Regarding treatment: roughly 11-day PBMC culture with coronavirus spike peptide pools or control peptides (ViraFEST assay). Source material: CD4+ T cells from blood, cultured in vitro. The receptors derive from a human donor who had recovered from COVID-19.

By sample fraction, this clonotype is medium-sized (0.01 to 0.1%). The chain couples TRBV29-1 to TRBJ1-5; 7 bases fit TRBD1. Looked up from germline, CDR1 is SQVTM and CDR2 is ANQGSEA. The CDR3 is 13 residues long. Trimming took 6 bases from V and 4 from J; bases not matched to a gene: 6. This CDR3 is CSVQGQPNQPQHF. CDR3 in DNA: TGCAGCGTCCAGGGACAGCCTAATCAGCCCCAGCATTTT.

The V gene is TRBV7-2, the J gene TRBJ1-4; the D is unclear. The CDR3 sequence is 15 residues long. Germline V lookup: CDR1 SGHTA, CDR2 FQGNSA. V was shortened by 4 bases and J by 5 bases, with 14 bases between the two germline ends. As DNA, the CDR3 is TGTGCCAGCAGCTACCAGTCGGGCCCCAATGAAAAACTGTTTTTT. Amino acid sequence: CASSYQSGPNEKLFF.

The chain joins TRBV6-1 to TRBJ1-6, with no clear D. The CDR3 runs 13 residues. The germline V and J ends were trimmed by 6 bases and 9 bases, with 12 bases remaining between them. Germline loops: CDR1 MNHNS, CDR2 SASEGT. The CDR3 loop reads CASSRGWSSPLHF. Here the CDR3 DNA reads TGTGCCAGCAGCCGAGGGTGGAGTTCACCCCTCCACTTT.

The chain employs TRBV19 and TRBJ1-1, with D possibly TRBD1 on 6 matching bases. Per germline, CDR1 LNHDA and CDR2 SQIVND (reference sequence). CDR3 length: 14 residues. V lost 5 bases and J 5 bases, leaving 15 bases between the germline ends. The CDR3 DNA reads TGTGCCAGTAGTGTGCAGGGGCGAAGTACTGAAGCTTTCTTT. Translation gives CASSVQGRSTEAFF.

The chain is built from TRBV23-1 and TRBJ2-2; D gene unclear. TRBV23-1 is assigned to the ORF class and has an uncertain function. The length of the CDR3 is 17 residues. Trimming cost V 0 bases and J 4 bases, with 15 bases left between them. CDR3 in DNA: TGCGCCAGCAGTCAATCGAAGGCAGCGCGGAGCACCGGGGAGCTGTTTTTT. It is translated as CASSQSKAARSTGELFF.

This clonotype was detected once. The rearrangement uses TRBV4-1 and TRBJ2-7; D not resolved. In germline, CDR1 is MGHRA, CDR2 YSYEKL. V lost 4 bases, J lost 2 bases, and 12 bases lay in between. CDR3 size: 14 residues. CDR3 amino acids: CASSLLGQTYEQYF. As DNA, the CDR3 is TGCGCCAGCAGCCTACTTGGGCAGACCTACGAGCAGTACTTC.

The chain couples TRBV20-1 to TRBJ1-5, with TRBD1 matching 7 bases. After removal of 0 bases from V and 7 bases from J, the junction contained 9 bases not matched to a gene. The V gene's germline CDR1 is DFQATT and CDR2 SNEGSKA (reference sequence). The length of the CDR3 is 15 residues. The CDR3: CSARENRDRNQPQHF. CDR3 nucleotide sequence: TGCAGTGCTAGAGAAAATCGGGACAGAAACCAGCCCCAGCATTTT.

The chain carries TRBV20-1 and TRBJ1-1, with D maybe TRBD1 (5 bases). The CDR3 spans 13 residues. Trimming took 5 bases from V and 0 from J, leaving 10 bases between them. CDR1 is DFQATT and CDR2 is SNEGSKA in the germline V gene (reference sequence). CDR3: CSAFGRVNTEAFF. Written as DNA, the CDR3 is TGCAGTGCTTTTGGCAGGGTGAACACTGAAGCTTTCTTT.

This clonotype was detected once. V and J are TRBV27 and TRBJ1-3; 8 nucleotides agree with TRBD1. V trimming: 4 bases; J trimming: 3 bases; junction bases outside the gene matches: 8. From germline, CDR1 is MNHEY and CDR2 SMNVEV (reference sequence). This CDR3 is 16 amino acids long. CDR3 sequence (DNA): TGTGCCAGCAGTTCCCGGACAGGGATGGGTGGAAACACCATATATTTT. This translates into CASSSRTGMGGNTIYF.

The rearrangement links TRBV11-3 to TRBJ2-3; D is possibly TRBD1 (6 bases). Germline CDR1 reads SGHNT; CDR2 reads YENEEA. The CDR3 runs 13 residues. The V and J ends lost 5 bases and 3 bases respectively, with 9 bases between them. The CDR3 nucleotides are TGTGCCAGCAGCCCGGGACAAACAGATACGCAGTATTTT. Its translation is CASSPGQTDTQYF.

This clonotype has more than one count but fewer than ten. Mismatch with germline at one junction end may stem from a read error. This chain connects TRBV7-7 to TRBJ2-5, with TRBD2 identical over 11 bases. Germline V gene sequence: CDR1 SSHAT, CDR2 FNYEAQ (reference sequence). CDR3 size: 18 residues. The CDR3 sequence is CASSFTSGSFEAGETQYF. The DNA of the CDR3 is TGTGCTAGCAGCTTTACTAGCGGGAGTTTCGAGGCGGGAGAGACCCAGTACTTC.

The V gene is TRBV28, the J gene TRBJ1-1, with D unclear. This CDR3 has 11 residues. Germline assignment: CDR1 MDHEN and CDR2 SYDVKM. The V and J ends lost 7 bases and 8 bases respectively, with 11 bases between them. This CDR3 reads CASTLLREAFF. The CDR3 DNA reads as TGTGCCAGCACCCTGCTGAGGGAAGCTTTCTTT.

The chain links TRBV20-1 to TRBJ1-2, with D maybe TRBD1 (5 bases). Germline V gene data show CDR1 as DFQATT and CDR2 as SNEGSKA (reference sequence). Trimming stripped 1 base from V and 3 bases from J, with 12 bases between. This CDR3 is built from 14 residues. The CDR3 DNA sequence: TGCAGTGCTAGAGGGTCTAGGGGACACTATGGCTACACCTTC. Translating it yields CSARGSRGHYGYTF.

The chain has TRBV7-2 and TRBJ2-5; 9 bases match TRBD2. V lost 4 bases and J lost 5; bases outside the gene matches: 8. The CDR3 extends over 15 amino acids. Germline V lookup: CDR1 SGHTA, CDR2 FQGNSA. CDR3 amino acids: CASSSGSGSDETQYF. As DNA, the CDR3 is TGTGCCAGCAGCTCCGGTAGCGGGAGTGATGAGACCCAGTACTTC.

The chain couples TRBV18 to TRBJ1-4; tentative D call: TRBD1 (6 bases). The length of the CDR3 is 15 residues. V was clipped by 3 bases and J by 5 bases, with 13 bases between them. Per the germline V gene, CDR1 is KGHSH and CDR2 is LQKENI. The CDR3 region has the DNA TGTGCCAGCTCACCGCTACAGGGACAAAATGAAAAACTGTTTTTT. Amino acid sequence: CASSPLQGQNEKLFF.

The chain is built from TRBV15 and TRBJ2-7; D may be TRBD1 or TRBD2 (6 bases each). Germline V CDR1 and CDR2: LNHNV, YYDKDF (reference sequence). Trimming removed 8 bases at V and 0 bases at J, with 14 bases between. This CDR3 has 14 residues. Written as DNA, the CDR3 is TGTGCCACCTCATTAGGGGGGAGCTCCTACGAGCAGTACTTC. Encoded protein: CATSLGGSSYEQYF.

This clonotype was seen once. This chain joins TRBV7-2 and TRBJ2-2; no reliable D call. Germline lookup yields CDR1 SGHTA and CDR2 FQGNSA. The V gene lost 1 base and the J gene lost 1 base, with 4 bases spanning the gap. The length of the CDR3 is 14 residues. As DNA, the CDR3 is TGTGCCAGCAGCTTAGGAAGGAACACCGGGGAGCTGTTTTTT. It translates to CASSLGRNTGELFF. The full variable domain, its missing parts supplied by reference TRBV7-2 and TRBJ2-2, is GAGVSQSPSNKVTEKGKDVELRCDPISGHTALYWYRQSLGQGLEFLIYFQGNSAPDKSGLPSDRFSAERTGGSVSTLTIQRTQQEDSAVYLCASSLGRNTGELFFGEGSRLTVL.

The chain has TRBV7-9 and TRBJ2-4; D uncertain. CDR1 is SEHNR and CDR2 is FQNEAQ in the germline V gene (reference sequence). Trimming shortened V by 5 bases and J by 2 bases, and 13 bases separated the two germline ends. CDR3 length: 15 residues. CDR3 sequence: CASSGRFVTKNIQYF. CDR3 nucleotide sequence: TGTGCCAGCAGCGGACGGTTCGTAACCAAAAACATTCAGTACTTC.

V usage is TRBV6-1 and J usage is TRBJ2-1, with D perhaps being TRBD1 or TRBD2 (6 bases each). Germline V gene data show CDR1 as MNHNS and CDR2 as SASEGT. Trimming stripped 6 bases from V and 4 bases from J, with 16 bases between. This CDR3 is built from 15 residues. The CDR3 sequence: CASRTTGRGYNEQFF. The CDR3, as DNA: TGTGCCAGCAGGACAACAGGGCGGGGATACAATGAGCAGTTCTTC.

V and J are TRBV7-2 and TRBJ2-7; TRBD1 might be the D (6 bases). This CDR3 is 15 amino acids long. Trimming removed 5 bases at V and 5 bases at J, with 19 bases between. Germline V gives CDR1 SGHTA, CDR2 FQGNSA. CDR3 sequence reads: CASSLKTTGGHEQYF. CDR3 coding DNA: TGTGCCAGCAGCCTCAAGACGACAGGTGGTCACGAGCAGTACTTC.